This T cell receptor beta chain stems from a study of blood T cell repertoires in COVID-19 (dated by TCRdb to 2020 to 2022). Looking at the study overall: The collaborator samples originated in the United States, Italy and Spain and spanned the acute and convalescent phases of COVID-19. The repertoires were released in a freely available public database intended as a resource for research on the immune response to SARS-CoV-2. Deeply sampled blood TCRbeta repertoires from subjects exposed to, actively infected with, or recovered from COVID-19 were included in the dataset. The material from the prospective study consisted of cDNA or gDNA derived from T cells, B-cell-depleted T cells, or PBMCs. HLA class I and class II types, where available, came from metadata supplied by the sample provider rather than from assay-based typing. A de-identified subject ID, COVID-19 status, age in years and sex were almost always included in the sample metadata. Samples came from the ongoing ImmuneRACE study (first 160 participants) plus 1,254 subjects from 6 global collaborators. What the research found in general, with its limitations: The quantity of clinical and demographic metadata differed by source and by participant and was supplied without curation.

Samples from volunteer blood donors who had recovered from COVID-19 were contributed by a second Seattle source. The collaborating institutions used their own protocols to collect whole blood in K2EDTA tubes. Collaborator samples were shipped for TCRbeta analysis as frozen whole blood, isolated PBMCs, or DNA extracted from either sample type. Concerning this clone: It lacks a known antigen. No clone much larger than this one lies a single base away; base qualities are absent.

Per the germline V gene, SGHDT is the CDR1 and YYEEEE is the CDR2. V gives up 3 bases and J gives up 4 bases, and the segment between their germline ends measures 13 bases. The CDR3 sequence holds 14 residues, the cysteine and phenylalanine included. The CDR3 DNA has 42 bases and is translated from base 1. TCRbeta CDR3 regions were amplified from genomic DNA by means of the immunoSEQ Assay, a bias-controlled multiplex PCR. The paper's data handling went like this. Within the assay, amplification of reference gene primers was used to estimate how many nucleated cells each sample contained. To quantify the absolute abundance of each unique TCRbeta CDR3 rearrangement, sequence reads were collapsed and filtered. For each sample, productive Simpson clonality was calculated by taking the square root of Simpson's diversity index across productive rearrangements. The table was pulled from immuneACCESS by TCRdb, which kept in-frame rearrangements only. Such tables lose some clones; where checked, under half of the loss comes from unresolved V genes, and the rest has no known cause. D and trimming were read from the DNA, whereas the V and J calls and clone size are those reported in that table. In all, the sample holds 180,000 or so clones, and roughly 81% of those were seen once. The top ten clones comprise under 8.5% of the sample.

Sequencing was carried out using peripheral blood. The chain is made from TRBV5-6 and TRBJ1-2; confidence is insufficient to name the D gene. This sequence was found in a man in his forties who had recovered from COVID-19. The DNA reads TGTGCCAGCAGCTCCGCCAGGATCCTCTATGGCTACACCTTC. It translates to CASSSARILYGYTF.